This T cell receptor beta chain comes out of a study of blood T cell repertoires in COVID-19. At the level of the study: T cells, B-cell-depleted T cells, or PBMCs supplied cDNA or gDNA.

Germline V gene data show CDR1 as KGHSH and CDR2 as LQKENI. Trimming pared 3 bases from V and 2 bases from J, leaving 17 bases between. The CDR3 is 17 amino acids. TCRdb's copy holds only in-frame clones and misses some; the assay was immunoSEQ multiplex PCR. This sample has 150,000 or so clones, with 85% to 90% found just once. The chain employs TRBV18 and TRBJ1-5, with a tentative D call TRBD1 (5 bases). The receptor comes from a middle-aged woman with acute or convalescent COVID-19. The sample consisted of peripheral blood. The CDR3 DNA reads as TGTGCCAGCTCACCCCAAACCCTAACCAGGGGCAATCAGCCCCAGCATTTT. Translating it yields CASSPQTLTRGNQPQHF.